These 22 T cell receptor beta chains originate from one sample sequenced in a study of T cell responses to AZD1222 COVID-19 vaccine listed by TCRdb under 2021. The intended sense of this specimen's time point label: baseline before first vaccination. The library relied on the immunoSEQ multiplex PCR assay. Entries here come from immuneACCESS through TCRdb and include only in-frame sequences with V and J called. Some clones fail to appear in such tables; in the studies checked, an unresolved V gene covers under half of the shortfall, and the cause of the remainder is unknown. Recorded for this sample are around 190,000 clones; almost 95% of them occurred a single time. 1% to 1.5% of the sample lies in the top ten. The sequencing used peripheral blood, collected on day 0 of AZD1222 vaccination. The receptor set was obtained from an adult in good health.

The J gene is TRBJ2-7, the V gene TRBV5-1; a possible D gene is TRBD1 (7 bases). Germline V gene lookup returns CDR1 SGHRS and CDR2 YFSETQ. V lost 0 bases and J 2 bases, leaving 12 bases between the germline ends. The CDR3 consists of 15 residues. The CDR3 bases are TGCGCCAGCAGCTTGGAGGGCAGGGGGGCCTACGAGCAGTACTTC. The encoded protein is CASSLEGRGAYEQYF.

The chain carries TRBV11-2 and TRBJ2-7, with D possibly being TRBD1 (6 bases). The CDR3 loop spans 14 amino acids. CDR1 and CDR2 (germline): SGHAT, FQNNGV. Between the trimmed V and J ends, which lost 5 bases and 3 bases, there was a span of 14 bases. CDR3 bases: TGTGCCAGCAGCCCAGGGGACACCGACTACGAGCAGTACTTC. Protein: CASSPGDTDYEQYF. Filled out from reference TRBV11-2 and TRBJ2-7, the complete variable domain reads EAGVAQSPRYKIIEKRQSVAFWCNPISGHATLYWYQQILGQGPKLLIQFQNNGVVDDSQLPKDRFSAERLKGVDSTLKIQPAKLEDSAVYLCASSPGDTDYEQYFGPGTRLTVT.

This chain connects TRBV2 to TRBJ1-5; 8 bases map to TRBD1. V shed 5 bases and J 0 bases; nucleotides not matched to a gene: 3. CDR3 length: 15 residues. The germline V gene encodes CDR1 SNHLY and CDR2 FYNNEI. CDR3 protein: CASSRDRRSNQPQHF. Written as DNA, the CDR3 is TGTGCCAGCAGTAGGGACAGGCGTAGCAATCAGCCCCAGCATTTT.

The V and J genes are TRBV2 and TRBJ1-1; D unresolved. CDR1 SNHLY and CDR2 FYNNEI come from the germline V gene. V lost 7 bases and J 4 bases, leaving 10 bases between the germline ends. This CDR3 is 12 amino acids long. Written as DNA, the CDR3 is TGTGCCAGCAAGTCAGGTGGCACTGAAGCTTTCTTT. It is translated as CASKSGGTEAFF.

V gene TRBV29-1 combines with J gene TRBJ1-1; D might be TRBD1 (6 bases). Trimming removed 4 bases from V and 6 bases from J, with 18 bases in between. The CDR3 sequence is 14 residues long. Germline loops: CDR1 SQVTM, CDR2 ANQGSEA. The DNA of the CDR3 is TGCAGCGTTGCACCTGGAGGGGGAGTCGCTGAAGCTTTCTTT. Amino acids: CSVAPGGGVAEAFF.

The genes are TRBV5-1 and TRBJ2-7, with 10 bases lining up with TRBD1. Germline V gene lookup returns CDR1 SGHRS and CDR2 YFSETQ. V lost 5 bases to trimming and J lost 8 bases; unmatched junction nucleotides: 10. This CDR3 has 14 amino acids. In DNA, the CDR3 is TGCGCCAGCAGTTCCGGGACAGGGGTTTACAAGCAGTACTTC. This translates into CASSSGTGVYKQYF.

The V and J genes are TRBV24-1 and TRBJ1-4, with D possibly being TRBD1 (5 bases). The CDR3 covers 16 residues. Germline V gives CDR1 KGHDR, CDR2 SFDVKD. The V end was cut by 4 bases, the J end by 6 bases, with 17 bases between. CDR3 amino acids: CATSDGQPAGYEKLFF. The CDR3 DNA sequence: TGTGCCACCAGTGACGGCCAACCAGCAGGGTATGAAAAACTGTTTTTT.

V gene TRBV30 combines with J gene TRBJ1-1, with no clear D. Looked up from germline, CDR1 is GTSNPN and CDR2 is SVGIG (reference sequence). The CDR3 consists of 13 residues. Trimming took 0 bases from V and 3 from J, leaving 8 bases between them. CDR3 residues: CAWSVRAHTEAFF. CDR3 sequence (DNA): TGTGCCTGGAGTGTAAGGGCCCACACTGAAGCTTTCTTT. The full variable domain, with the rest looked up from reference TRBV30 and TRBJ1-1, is SQTIHQWPATLVQPVGSPLSLECTVEGTSNPNLYWYRQAAGRGLQLLFYSVGIGQISSEVPQNLSASRPQDRQFILSSKKLLLSDSGFYLCAWSVRAHTEAFFGQGTRLTVV.

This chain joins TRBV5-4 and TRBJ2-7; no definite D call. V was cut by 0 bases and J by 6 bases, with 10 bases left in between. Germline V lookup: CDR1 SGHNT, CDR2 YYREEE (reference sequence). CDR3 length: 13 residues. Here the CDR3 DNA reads TGTGCCAGCAGCTTGGACAGTCCCTCCGAGCAGTACTTC. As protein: CASSLDSPSEQYF. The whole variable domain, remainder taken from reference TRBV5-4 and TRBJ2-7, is ETGVTQSPTHLIKTRGQQVTLRCSSQSGHNTVSWYQQALGQGPQFIFQYYREEENGRGNFPPRFSGLQFPNYSSELNVNALELDDSALYLCASSLDSPSEQYFGPGTRLTVT.

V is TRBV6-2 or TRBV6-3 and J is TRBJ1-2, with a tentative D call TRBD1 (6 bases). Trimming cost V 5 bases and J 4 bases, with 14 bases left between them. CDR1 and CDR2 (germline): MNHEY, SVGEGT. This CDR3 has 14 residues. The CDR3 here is CASSGGTGSYGYTF. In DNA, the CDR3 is TGTGCCAGCAGTGGGGGCACAGGGAGCTATGGCTACACCTTC.

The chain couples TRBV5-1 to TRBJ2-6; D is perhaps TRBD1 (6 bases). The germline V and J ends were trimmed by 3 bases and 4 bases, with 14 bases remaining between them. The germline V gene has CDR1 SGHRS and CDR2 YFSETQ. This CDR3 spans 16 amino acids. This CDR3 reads CASSSRNRAGANVLTF. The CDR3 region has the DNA TGCGCCAGCAGCTCCAGAAACAGGGCCGGGGCCAACGTCCTGACTTTC.

CDR3 protein: CASSLGQVNQPQHF. The DNA for the CDR3 is TGTGCCAGCAGCTTGGGACAGGTGAATCAGCCCCAGCATTTT. The V gene is TRBV7-9, the J gene TRBJ1-5, with TRBD1 matching 8 bases. There are 14 residues in the CDR3. The germline V gene has CDR1 SEHNR and CDR2 FQNEAQ (reference sequence). J gave up 4 bases and V 3 bases, and 2 bases lay outside the gene matches.

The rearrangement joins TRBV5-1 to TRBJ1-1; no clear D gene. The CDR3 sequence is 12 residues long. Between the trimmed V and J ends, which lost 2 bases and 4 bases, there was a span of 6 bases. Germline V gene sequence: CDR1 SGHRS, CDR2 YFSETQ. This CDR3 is CASSFKGTEAFF. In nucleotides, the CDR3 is TGCGCCAGCAGCTTTAAGGGCACTGAAGCTTTCTTT. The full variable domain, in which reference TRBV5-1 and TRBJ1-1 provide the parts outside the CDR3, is KAGVTQTPRYLIKTRGQQVTLSCSPISGHRSVSWYQQTPGQGLQFLFEYFSETQRNKGNFPGRFSGRQFSNSRSEMNVSTLELGDSALYLCASSFKGTEAFFGQGTRLTVV.

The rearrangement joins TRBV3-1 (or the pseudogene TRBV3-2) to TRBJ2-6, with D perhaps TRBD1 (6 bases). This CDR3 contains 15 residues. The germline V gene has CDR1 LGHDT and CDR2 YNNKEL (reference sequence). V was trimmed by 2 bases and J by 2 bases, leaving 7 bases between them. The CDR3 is CASSQNRAGANVLTF. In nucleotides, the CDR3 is TGTGCCAGCAGCCAAAACAGGGCTGGGGCCAACGTCCTGACTTTC.

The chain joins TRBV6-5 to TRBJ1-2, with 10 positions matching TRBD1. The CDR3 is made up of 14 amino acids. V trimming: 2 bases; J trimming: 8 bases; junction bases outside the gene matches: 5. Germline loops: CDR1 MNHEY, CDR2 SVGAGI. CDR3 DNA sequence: TGTGCCAGCAGTTACCAATGGACAGGGGGAGGCTACACCTTC. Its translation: CASSYQWTGGGYTF.

The CDR3 reads CASSLDRGRNEQFF. The DNA of the CDR3 is TGTGCCAGCAGCTTAGACAGGGGGCGAAATGAGCAGTTCTTC. The genes are TRBV11-3 and TRBJ2-1, with 8 bases matching TRBD1. The ends lost 0 bases at V and 7 bases at J; junction bases unmatched: 2. From germline, CDR1 is SGHNT and CDR2 YENEEA. The CDR3 runs 14 residues.

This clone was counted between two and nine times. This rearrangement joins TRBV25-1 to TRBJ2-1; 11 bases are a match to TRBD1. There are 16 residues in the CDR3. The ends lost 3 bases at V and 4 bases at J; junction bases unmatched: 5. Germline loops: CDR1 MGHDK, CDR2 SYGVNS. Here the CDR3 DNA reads TGTGCCAGCAGTGAGCTCGGGACAGGGGGTTACAATGAGCAGTTCTTC. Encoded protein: CASSELGTGGYNEQFF.

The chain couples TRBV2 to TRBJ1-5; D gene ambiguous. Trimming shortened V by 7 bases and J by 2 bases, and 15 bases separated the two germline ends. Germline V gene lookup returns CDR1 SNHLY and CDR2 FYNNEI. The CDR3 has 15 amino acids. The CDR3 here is CASKAEFMGNQPQHF. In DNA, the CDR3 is TGTGCCAGCAAGGCAGAGTTCATGGGCAATCAGCCCCAGCATTTT.

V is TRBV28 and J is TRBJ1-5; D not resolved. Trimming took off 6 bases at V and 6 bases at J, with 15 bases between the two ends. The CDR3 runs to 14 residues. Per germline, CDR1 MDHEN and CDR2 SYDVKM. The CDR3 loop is CASRRIGRGQPQHF. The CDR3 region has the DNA TGTGCCAGCAGGAGGATAGGACGGGGTCAGCCCCAGCATTTT.

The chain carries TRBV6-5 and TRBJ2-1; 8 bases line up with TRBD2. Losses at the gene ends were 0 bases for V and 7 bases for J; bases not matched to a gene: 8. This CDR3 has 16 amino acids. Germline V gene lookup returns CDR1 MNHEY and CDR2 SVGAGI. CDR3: CASSYSTGGPRNEQFF. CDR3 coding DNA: TGTGCCAGCAGTTACTCGACGGGGGGGCCAAGGAATGAGCAGTTCTTC.

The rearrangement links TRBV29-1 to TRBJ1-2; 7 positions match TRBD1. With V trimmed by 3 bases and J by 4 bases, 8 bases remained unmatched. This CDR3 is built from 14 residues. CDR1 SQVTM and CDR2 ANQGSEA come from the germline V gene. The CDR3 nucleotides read TGCAGCGTTGAGGGTAGGACAGGCCTCTATGGCTACACCTTC. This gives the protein CSVEGRTGLYGYTF.

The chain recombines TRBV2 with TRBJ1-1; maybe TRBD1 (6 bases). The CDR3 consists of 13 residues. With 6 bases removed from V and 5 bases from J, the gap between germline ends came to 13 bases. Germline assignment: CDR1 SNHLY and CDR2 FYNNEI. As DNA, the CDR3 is TGTGCCAGCAGATCTAATCAGGGGACTGAAGCTTTCTTT. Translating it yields CASRSNQGTEAFF. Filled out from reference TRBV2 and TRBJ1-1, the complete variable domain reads EPEVTQTPSHQVTQMGQEVILRCVPISNHLYFYWYRQILGQKVEFLVSFYNNEISEKSEIFDDQFSVERPDGSNFTLKIRSTKLEDSAMYFCASRSNQGTEAFFGQGTRLTVV.